This T cell receptor (beta chain) was identified during a study of T cell repertoires in cytomegalovirus infection. This clonotype was seen repeatedly, ten times or more. Antigen: not known. The CDR3 carries no conserved terminal phenylalanine or tryptophan, so it likely arises from a read error. MiXCR, run by TCRdb on the reads, gives a single entry per CDR3 protein. The sample contains about 6,100 distinct CDR3 sequences, approximately 58% of which appear only once. Study-wide points: HLA-C-restricted CMV clonotypes gave the most frequent clonotype in two of eight donors. Public TCR beta family frequency separated CMV-and-HLA carriers, including in an independent cohort.

The CDR3 totals 14 residues. V dropped 3 bases and J dropped 5 bases, with 14 bases sitting between them. The germline CDR1 and CDR2 sequences are SGHVS and FQNEAQ. Sequenced sample: PBMCs, sequenced either directly or after in vitro stimulation (not recorded which). The origin of this receptor is a human donor in good health (CMV status not recorded). Some clones in this sample may be carry-over from other donors' samples. The chain recombines TRBV7-8 with TRBJ2-7, with TRBD1 as a possible D gene (5 bases). The DNA for the CDR3 is TGTGCCAGCAGCTTGGACACCCCTGGCGACGAGCAGTACGGC. This translates into CASSLDTPGDEQYG.